This T cell receptor beta chain emerged from a study of PD-1 blockade in mismatch repair-deficient tumors. Between the trimmed V and J ends, which lost 1 base and 3 bases, there was a span of 18 bases. Germline values: CDR1 LGHNA, CDR2 YNFKEQ. CDR3 length equals 17 residues. TCRs were sequenced from a few patients responding to pembrolizumab. Study-level results: Rapid post-treatment expansion, then contraction, generally preceding radiologic response, marked tumor-resident clones.

Details on this clone: The target antigen is unknown.

Using immunoSEQ multiplex PCR, the repertoire was profiled, and TCRdb retains in-frame clones only, with some absent. The sample shows roughly 110,000 clones, over 60% of them seen only once. The J gene is TRBJ1-1, the V gene TRBV4-2; possible D gene TRBD1, 6 bases. Sample: peripheral blood, taken approximately 64 weeks after starting pembrolizumab. The receptor's source is an adult with mismatch repair-deficient cancer. In nucleotides, the CDR3 is TGTGCCAGCAGCCAAGCCCGGCGGGGGAAGGGGGACACTGAAGCTTTCTTT. Translating gives CASSQARRGKGDTEAFF.